A single sample gave rise to the 15 T cell receptor beta chains below, sequenced in a study of CD8 T cells in ankylosing spondylitis. In TCRdb, the 5' RACE reads were re-called with MiXCR into one record per CDR3 protein. The sample lists 200,000 to 300,000 distinct CDR3 sequences, over 8.5% occurring once. Sequencing used blood, either unsorted or a sorted T cell fraction (not recorded which). These receptors all stem from a male donor with ankylosing spondylitis or in good health (not recorded which).

This clonotype was counted at least ten times. The chain employs TRBV20-1 and TRBJ1-6; D might be TRBD1 (6 bases). The V and J ends lost 2 bases and 10 bases respectively, with 18 bases between them. Germline V gene sequence: CDR1 DFQATT, CDR2 SNEGSKA (reference sequence). The CDR3 runs 15 residues. CDR3 loop: CSARRSQGRSSPLHF. The CDR3 DNA follows: TGCAGTGCTAGAAGATCACAGGGAAGGTCCTCACCCCTCCACTTT.

The sample holds many counts of this clonotype. CDR3 DNA: TGTGCCAGCAGTTTAAGCGTGGGGGGGGCTGGCTACACCTTC. Translation gives CASSLSVGGAGYTF. The V and J genes are TRBV28 and TRBJ1-2; tentatively, D is TRBD1 (6 bases). Germline lookup yields CDR1 MDHEN and CDR2 SYDVKM. Deletions cut 2 bases from V and 7 bases from J, with 14 bases between. CDR3 size: 14 residues.

This clonotype came up many times. This chain links TRBV20-1 with TRBJ2-1; 8 bases agree with TRBD2. The CDR3 runs 13 residues. In germline, CDR1 is DFQATT, CDR2 SNEGSKA (reference sequence). Trimming cost V 0 bases and J 8 bases; bases outside gene matches: 3. CDR3 residues: CSARDGAGDEQFF. The CDR3 DNA reads TGCAGTGCTAGAGATGGAGCGGGAGATGAGCAGTTCTTC.

This clonotype was seen ten or more times. The chain carries TRBV20-1 and TRBJ2-7; D ambiguous. Germline CDR1 is DFQATT and CDR2 is SNEGSKA (reference sequence). The CDR3 extends over 12 amino acids. The V end lost 1 base, the J end lost 2 bases, and 6 bases lay between the germline ends. As DNA, the CDR3 is TGCAGTGCTAGAGGACAAACCTACGAGCAGTACTTC. Residues: CSARGQTYEQYF.

The sample holds a few counts of this clonotype. The chain recombines TRBV27 with TRBJ2-2; tentatively, D is TRBD2 (6 bases). The CDR3 runs to 16 residues. Germline CDR1 MNHEY, CDR2 SMNVEV (reference sequence). Trimming took 5 bases from V and 2 from J, leaving 15 bases between them. CDR3 coding DNA: TGTGCCAGCAGTGTCCCAACGGGAGCAAACACCGGGGAGCTGTTTTTT. It specifies CASSVPTGANTGELFF.

This clonotype has just a few counts. This chain uses TRBV7-2 with TRBJ1-1; D not resolved. The CDR3 length is 14 residues. Germline lookup yields CDR1 SGHTA and CDR2 FQGNSA. Trimming cost V 1 base and J 1 base, with 7 bases left between them. The CDR3 region is CASSLGSKNTEAFF. The CDR3 DNA is TGTGCCAGCAGCTTAGGCTCCAAGAACACTGAAGCTTTCTTT.

This clonotype has a handful of counts. This chain connects TRBV6-5 to TRBJ2-7; a weak D match, TRBD2 (6 bases). The CDR3 consists of 16 residues. Germline assignment: CDR1 MNHEY and CDR2 SVGAGI. V dropped 2 bases and J dropped 2 bases, with 16 bases sitting between them. CDR3 region: CASSYASSGFPYEQYF. The CDR3 DNA is TGTGCCAGCAGTTACGCAAGCAGCGGGTTCCCCTACGAGCAGTACTTC.

This clonotype was seen ten or more times. V is TRBV20-1 and J is TRBJ2-1; unclear D gene. This CDR3 is 14 amino acids long. CDR1 is DFQATT, CDR2 SNEGSKA, per germline (reference sequence). Between the trimmed V and J ends, which lost 0 bases and 5 bases, there was a span of 11 bases. DNA for the CDR3: TGCAGTGCTAGAGATCGTTCTATCGACAATGAGCAGTTCTTC. This sequence encodes CSARDRSIDNEQFF.

This clonotype was found many times. This chain links TRBV5-1 with TRBJ2-7; the match to TRBD1 covers 9 bases. Germline lookup yields CDR1 SGHRS and CDR2 YFSETQ. J was trimmed by 6 bases and V by 5 bases; bases with no gene match: 12. The CDR3 spans 15 residues. CDR3 sequence reads: CASRLRQDRGSEQYF. For the CDR3, the DNA is TGCGCCAGCAGACTCAGACAAGACAGGGGGTCCGAGCAGTACTTC.

The chain has TRBV9 and TRBJ2-3; possible D gene TRBD1, 6 bases. CDR3 size: 15 residues. Trimming shortened V by 3 bases and J by 4 bases, and 15 bases separated the two germline ends. Looked up from germline, CDR1 is SGDLS and CDR2 is YYNGEE. In DNA form, the CDR3 reads TGTGCCAGCAGCGAGAACAGGGACGCCTCAGATACGCAGTATTTT. Translated, it gives CASSENRDASDTQYF.

The chain joins TRBV5-1 to TRBJ2-2; 7 nucleotides line up with TRBD2. Trimming at V came to 0 bases and at J to 4 bases, leaving 6 bases not matched to a gene. Germline CDR1 and CDR2: SGHRS and YFSETQ. The CDR3 contains 16 residues. This CDR3 is CASSLVGGSFTGELFF. CDR3 DNA: TGCGCCAGCAGCTTGGTAGGCGGGAGTTTCACCGGGGAGCTGTTTTTT.

The genes are TRBV27 and TRBJ1-4; D possibly corresponds to TRBD1 (5 bases). The CDR3 is made up of 13 amino acids. CDR1 is MNHEY, CDR2 SMNVEV, per germline (reference sequence). V was clipped by 3 bases and J by 5 bases, with 7 bases between them. The CDR3 here is CASSFAGNEKLFF. CDR3 nucleotides: TGTGCCAGCAGTTTCGCAGGGAATGAAAAACTGTTTTTT. Drawing the rest from reference TRBV27 and TRBJ1-4, the complete variable domain is EAQVTQNPRYLITVTGKKLTVTCSQNMNHEYMSWYRQDPGLGLRQIYYSMNVEVTDKGDVPEGYKVSRKEKRNFPLILESPSPNQTSLYFCASSFAGNEKLFFGSGTQLSVL.

Many counts were recorded for this clonotype. The CDR3 coding sequence is TGCGCCAGCAGCCGGGGACAGGGGGCCTACAATGAGCAGTTCTTC. Protein sequence: CASSRGQGAYNEQFF. V is TRBV5-1 and J is TRBJ2-1, with 11 bases lining up with TRBD1. The trim removed 4 bases at V and 2 bases at J, leaving 2 bases unmatched. The CDR3 runs to 15 residues. The germline gives CDR1 SGHRS, CDR2 YFSETQ.

This clonotype was observed at least ten times. This sequence joins TRBV6-5 and TRBJ2-5; no firm D call. The V end lost 5 bases, the J end lost 3 bases, and 4 bases lay between the germline ends. The CDR3 consists of 11 residues. Per germline, CDR1 MNHEY and CDR2 SVGAGI. Written as DNA, the CDR3 is TGTGCCAGCAGTCATGAAGAGACCCAGTACTTC. Translated, it gives CASSHEETQYF.

This clonotype was detected many times. The chain carries TRBV5-1 and TRBJ2-7; D uncertain. CDR1 and CDR2 (germline): SGHRS, YFSETQ. Between the trimmed V and J ends, which lost 4 bases and 4 bases, there was a span of 18 bases. CDR3 length: 15 amino acids. In DNA, the CDR3 is TGCGCCAGCAGCCCGGATGTGAATAGTTGGTACGAGCAGTACTTC. Protein product: CASSPDVNSWYEQYF. Based on the CDR3 plus reference TRBV5-1 and TRBJ2-7, the full variable domain is KAGVTQTPRYLIKTRGQQVTLSCSPISGHRSVSWYQQTPGQGLQFLFEYFSETQRNKGNFPGRFSGRQFSNSRSEMNVSTLELGDSALYLCASSPDVNSWYEQYFGPGTRLTVT.